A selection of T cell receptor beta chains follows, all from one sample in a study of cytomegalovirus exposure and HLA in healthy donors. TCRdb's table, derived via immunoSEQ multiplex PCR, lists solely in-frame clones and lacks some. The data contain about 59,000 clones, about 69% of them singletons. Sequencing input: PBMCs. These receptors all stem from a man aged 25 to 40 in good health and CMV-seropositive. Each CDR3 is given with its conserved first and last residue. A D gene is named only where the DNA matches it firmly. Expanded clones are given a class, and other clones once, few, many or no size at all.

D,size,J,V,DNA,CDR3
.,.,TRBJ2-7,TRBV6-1,TGTGCCAGCAGTGGGCCCTTCAGACAGGCAATCTCCTACGAGCAGTACTTC,CASSGPFRQAISYEQYF
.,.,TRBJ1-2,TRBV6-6,TGTGCCAGCAGGCCCCCCGGGACACTTGGGTGTGGCTACACCTTC,CASRPPGTLGCGYTF
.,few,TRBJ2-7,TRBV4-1,TGCGCCAGCAGCCGATTGACGGGACTTCTCTACGAGCAGTACTTC,CASSRLTGLLYEQYF
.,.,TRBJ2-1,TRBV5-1,TGCGCCAGCAGCTTGACCTCTCATATAGTGAGGGCGTACAATGAGCAGTTCTTC,CASSLTSHIVRAYNEQFF
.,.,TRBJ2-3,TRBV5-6,TGTGCCAGCAGCCCAAACCCAGCAGCCAGACACAGAGTTACGCAGTATTTT,CASSPNPAARHRVTQYF
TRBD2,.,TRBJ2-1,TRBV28,TGTGCCAGCAGTGATACGGGACTAGCGGGTGGTGAGCAGTTCTTC,CASSDTGLAGGEQFF
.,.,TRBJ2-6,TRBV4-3,TGCGCCAGCAGCCAAGTACAGGGTATGAATGGGGCCAACGTCCTGACTTTC,CASSQVQGMNGANVLTF
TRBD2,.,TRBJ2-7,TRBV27,TGTGCCAGCCAGGTAGCGGGGGGGCTGACCTACGAGCAGTACTTC,CASQVAGGLTYEQYF
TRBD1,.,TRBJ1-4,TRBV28,TGTGCCAGCAGGGGTACAGGGGGACCTAATGAAAAACTGTTTTTT,CASRGTGGPNEKLFF
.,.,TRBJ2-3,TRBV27,TGTGCCAGCAAGTCTGACACCCTTGTGTTGGATACGCAGTATTTT,CASKSDTLVLDTQYF